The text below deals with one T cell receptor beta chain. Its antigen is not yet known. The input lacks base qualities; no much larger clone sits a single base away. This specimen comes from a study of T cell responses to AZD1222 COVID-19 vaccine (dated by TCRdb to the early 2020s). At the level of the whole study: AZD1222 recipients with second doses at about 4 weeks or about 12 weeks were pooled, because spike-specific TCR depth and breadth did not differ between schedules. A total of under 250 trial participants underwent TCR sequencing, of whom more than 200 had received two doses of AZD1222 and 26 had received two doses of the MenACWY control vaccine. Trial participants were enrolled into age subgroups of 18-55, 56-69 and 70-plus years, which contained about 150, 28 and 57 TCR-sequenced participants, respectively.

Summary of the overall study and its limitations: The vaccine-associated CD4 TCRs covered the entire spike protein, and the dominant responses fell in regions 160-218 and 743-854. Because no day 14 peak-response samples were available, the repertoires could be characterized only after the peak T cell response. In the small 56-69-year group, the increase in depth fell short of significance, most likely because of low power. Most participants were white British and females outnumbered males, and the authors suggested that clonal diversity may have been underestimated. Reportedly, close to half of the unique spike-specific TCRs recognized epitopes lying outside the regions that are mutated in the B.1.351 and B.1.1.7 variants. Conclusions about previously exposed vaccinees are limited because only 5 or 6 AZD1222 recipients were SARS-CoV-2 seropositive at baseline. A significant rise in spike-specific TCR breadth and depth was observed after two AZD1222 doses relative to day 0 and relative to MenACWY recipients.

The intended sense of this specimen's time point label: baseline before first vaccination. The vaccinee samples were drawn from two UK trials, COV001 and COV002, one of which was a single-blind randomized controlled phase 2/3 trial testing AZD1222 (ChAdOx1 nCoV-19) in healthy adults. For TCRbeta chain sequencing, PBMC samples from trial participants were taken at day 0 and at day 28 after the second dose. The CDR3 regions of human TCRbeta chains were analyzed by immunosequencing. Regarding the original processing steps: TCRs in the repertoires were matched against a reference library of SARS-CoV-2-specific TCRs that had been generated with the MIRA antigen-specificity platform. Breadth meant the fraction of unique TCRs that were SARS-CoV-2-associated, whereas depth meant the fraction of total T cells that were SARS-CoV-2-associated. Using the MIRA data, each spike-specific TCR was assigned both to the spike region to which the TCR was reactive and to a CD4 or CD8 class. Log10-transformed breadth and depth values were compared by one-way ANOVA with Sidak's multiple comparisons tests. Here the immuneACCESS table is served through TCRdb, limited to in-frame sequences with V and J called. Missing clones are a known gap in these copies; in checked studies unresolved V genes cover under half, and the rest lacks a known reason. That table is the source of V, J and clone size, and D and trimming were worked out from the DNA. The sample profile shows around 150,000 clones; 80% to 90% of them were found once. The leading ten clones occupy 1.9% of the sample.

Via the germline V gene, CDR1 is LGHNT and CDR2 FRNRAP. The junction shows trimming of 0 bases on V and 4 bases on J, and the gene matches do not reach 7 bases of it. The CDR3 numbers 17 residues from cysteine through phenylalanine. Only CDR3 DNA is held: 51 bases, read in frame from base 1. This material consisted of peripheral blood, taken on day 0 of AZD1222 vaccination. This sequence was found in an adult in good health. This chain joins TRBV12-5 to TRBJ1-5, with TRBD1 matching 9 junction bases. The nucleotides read TGTGCTAGTGGTTTGGTACAGGGGGGACAGGGTAATCAGCCCCAGCATTTT. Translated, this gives CASGLVQGGQGNQPQHF.